A selection of T cell receptor beta chains follows, all from one sample in a study of T cell changes during pregnancy in multiple sclerosis. The assay was immunoSEQ multiplex PCR, and TCRdb's table has in-frame clones only and misses some. The data contain tens of thousands of clones, more than 75% of them singletons. The specimen was peripheral blood, collected in the second trimester of pregnancy. Receptor source: a female donor in good health, enrolled as a control in a pregnancy study. Both conserved end residues are part of each CDR3. The D gene is left open where the match is weak. A row's size may be missing; if present it is once, few, many or a size class.

>TRBD2|TRBJ2-1|TRBV11-2|-
CASSLGTKWFF
TGTGCCAGCAGCCTTGGGACTAAGTGGTTCTTC
>TRBD2|TRBJ2-1|TRBV27|once
CASQTSGPYNEQFF
TGTGCCAGCCAGACTAGCGGTCCCTACAATGAGCAGTTCTTC
>-|TRBJ2-2|TRBV5-6|-
CASSNGVRRTGELFF
TGTGCCAGCAGTAACGGGGTGAGGAGGACCGGGGAGCTGTTTTTT
>-|TRBJ1-2|TRBV7-8|-
CASSLQENYGYTF
TGTGCCAGCAGCTTACAAGAGAACTATGGCTACACCTTC
>-|TRBJ2-3|TRBV6-4|-
CASSESGEDTQYF
TGTGCCAGCAGTGAGTCAGGGGAAGATACGCAGTATTTT
>-|TRBJ2-1|TRBV6-1|-
CASSEINLGDEQFF
TGTGCCAGCAGTGAAATCAACCTAGGGGATGAGCAGTTCTTC
>-|TRBJ2-5|TRBV29-1|-
CSVEGTSSETQYF
TGCAGCGTTGAAGGTACTAGCTCGGAGACCCAGTACTTC
>-|TRBJ2-3|TRBV16|-
CASSPVAYTQYF
TGTGCCAGCAGCCCTGTAGCTTATACGCAGTATTTT
>TRBD2|TRBJ2-7|TRBV7-9|-
CASSLSGGYEQYF
TGTGCCAGCAGCCTTTCGGGAGGGTACGAGCAGTACTTC
>TRBD2|TRBJ2-7|TRBV29-1|-
CSVNGLADYEQYF
TGCAGCGTGAACGGACTAGCGGACTACGAGCAGTACTTC
>-|TRBJ2-7|TRBV15|-
CATSRDRSHSYEQYF
TGTGCCACCAGCAGAGATCGGAGTCATTCCTACGAGCAGTACTTC
>TRBD1|TRBJ2-1|TRBV9|-
CASSTRDRPNEQFF
TGTGCCAGCAGCACAAGGGACAGACCCAATGAGCAGTTCTTC
>-|TRBJ2-1|TRBV6-4|-
CASSPQPENEQFF
TGTGCCAGCAGTCCCCAGCCGGAGAATGAGCAGTTCTTC
>TRBD1|TRBJ2-7|TRBV9|-
CASSPSGGTGPYEQYF
TGTGCCAGCAGCCCGAGTGGTGGGACAGGGCCCTACGAGCAGTACTTC
>-|TRBJ2-7|TRBV19|-
CASSPRVAPSGEQYF
TGTGCCAGTAGTCCCAGGGTGGCTCCATCGGGCGAGCAGTACTTC
>TRBD2|TRBJ2-3|TRBV10-1|-
CASSDPGTSGSKDTQYF
TGCGCCAGCAGCGATCCTGGGACTAGCGGGAGTAAAGATACGCAGTATTTT
>-|TRBJ1-3|TRBV10-3|-
CAITPSHSSGNTIYF
TGTGCCATCACCCCCAGTCATTCCTCTGGAAACACCATATATTTT
>-|TRBJ1-4|TRBV9|-
CASSVGIGGTNEKLFF
TGTGCCAGCAGCGTAGGGATTGGCGGAACTAATGAAAAACTGTTTTTT
>-|TRBJ1-3|TRBV9|-
CASSVRVGGNTIYF
TGTGCCAGCAGCGTCAGGGTAGGGGGAAACACCATATATTTT
>TRBD1|TRBJ1-1|TRBV18|-
CASSQDRGPNTEAFF
TGTGCCAGCTCACAAGACAGGGGACCAAACACTGAAGCTTTCTTT
>TRBD2|TRBJ2-3|TRBV6-1|-
CASSEQAGGRVDTQYF
TGTGCCAGCAGTGAACAAGCGGGAGGGCGTGTAGATACGCAGTATTTT
>TRBD1|TRBJ1-6|TRBV5-6|-
CASRTGYGHNSPLHF
TGTGCCAGCAGGACAGGGTATGGGCATAATTCACCCCTCCACTTT
>TRBD2|TRBJ2-5|TRBV19|once
CASSASSGGSQETQYF
TGTGCCAGTAGTGCGTCTAGCGGGGGGTCCCAAGAGACCCAGTACTTC
>-|TRBJ2-3|TRBV29-1|-
CSESGGQGGTDTQYF
TGCAGCGAAAGTGGCGGCCAGGGTGGCACAGATACGCAGTATTTT